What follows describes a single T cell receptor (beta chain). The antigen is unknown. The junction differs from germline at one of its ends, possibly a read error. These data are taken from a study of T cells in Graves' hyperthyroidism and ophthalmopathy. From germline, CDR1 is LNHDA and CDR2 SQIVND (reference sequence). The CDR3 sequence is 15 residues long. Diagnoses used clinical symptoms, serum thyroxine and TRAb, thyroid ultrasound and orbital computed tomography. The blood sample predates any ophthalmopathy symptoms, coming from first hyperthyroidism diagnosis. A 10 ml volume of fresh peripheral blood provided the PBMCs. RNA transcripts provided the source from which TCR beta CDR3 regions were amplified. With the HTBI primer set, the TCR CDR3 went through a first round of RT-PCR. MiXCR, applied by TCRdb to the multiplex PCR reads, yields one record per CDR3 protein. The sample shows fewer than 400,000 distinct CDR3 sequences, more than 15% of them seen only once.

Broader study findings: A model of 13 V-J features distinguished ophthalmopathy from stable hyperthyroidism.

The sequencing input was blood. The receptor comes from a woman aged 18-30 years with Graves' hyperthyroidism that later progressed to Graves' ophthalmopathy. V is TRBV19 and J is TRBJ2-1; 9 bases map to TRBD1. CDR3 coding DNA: TGTGCCAGTAGTCGGGGACAGGGATACTACACTGAGCAGTTCTTC. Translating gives CASSRGQGYYTEQFF.